Presented here are 13 T cell receptor beta chains from one specimen sequenced in a study of T cells after yellow fever vaccination. TCRdb reanalysed the 5' RACE reads using MiXCR and keeps one entry per CDR3 protein. In the table there are almost 70,000 distinct CDR3 sequences, about 6% of which are singletons. The sequencing here drew on CD4+ T cells sorted from PBMCs, taken around 15 days after the first yellow fever vaccination. These receptors were obtained from a man younger than 30 who received the YFV17D yellow fever vaccine.

This clonotype came up many times. This chain connects TRBV5-1 to TRBJ2-1; 8 positions agree with TRBD1. Trimming removed 7 bases from V and 0 bases from J; junction bases left unmatched: 0. Germline V lookup: CDR1 SGHRS, CDR2 YFSETQ. The CDR3 runs 13 residues. The CDR3 DNA reads TGCGCCAGCGGACAGGGCTCCTACAATGAGCAGTTCTTC. Its protein is CASGQGSYNEQFF.

Ten or more counts support this clonotype. This chain joins TRBV7-2 and TRBJ2-6; D may match TRBD1 or TRBD2 (5 bases each). The CDR3 has 14 residues. Trimming removed 5 bases at V and 4 bases at J, with 9 bases between. Germline CDR1 reads SGHTA; CDR2 reads FQGNSA. CDR3 nucleotide sequence: TGTGCCAGCAGCCGACGGGACGGGGCCAACGTCCTGACTTTC. This codes for CASSRRDGANVLTF.

Many counts were recorded for this clonotype. The CDR3 DNA reads TGTGCCAGCAGTGCGACACTAAACTACGAGCAGTACGTC. It specifies CASSATLNYEQYV. V and J are TRBV6-1 and TRBJ2-7; D gene ambiguous. Deletions cut 4 bases from V and 3 bases from J, with 10 bases between. The CDR3 has 13 amino acids. From germline, CDR1 is MNHNS and CDR2 SASEGT.

This clonotype was seen many times. The rearrangement uses TRBV29-1 and TRBJ2-2; D may be TRBD2 (5 bases). V was clipped by 3 bases and J by 8 bases, with 10 bases between them. Germline lookup yields CDR1 SQVTM and CDR2 ANQGSEA. CDR3 length: 12 residues. The CDR3 loop is CSVDRGIGELFF. CDR3 sequence (DNA): TGCAGCGTTGATCGGGGAATTGGGGAGCTGTTTTTT.

This clonotype was found many times. This sequence joins TRBV4-3 and TRBJ1-2; D gene unclear. Germline CDR1 is LGHNA and CDR2 is YSLEER. The CDR3 spans 16 residues. V lost 4 bases, J lost 4 bases, and 19 bases lay in between. The CDR3 DNA sequence: TGCGCCAGCAGCCCCGTCCACTTTGACCTTTCCTATGGCTACACCTTC. Its translation is CASSPVHFDLSYGYTF.

This clonotype has ten or more counts. The chain joins TRBV5-1 to TRBJ2-5; D may be TRBD1 or TRBD2 (5 bases each). Germline CDR1 and CDR2: SGHRS and YFSETQ. The CDR3 runs 15 residues. Trimming removed 0 bases at V and 1 base at J, with 10 bases between. CDR3 region: CASSLGWGTQETQYF. CDR3 sequence (DNA): TGCGCCAGCAGCTTGGGATGGGGGACCCAAGAGACCCAGTACTTC. Using reference TRBV5-1 and TRBJ2-5 for the parts outside the CDR3, the full variable domain is KAGVTQTPRYLIKTRGQQVTLSCSPISGHRSVSWYQQTPGQGLQFLFEYFSETQRNKGNFPGRFSGRQFSNSRSEMNVSTLELGDSALYLCASSLGWGTQETQYFGPGTRLLVL.

This clonotype was detected many times. This chain joins TRBV6-1 and TRBJ1-2; unclear D gene. CDR3 size: 11 residues. The V gene's germline CDR1 is MNHNS and CDR2 SASEGT. Trimming took 10 bases from V and 4 from J, leaving 10 bases between them. The CDR3 here is CATNPLYGYTF. The CDR3 DNA reads TGTGCCACAAACCCCCTCTATGGCTACACCTTC.

This clonotype has at least ten counts. The chain recombines TRBV5-1 with TRBJ2-1; 7 positions agree with TRBD2. This CDR3 contains 13 residues. J was trimmed by 9 bases and V by 2 bases; bases with no gene match: 5. Per the germline V gene, CDR1 is SGHRS and CDR2 is YFSETQ. CDR3: CASSFEAGTEQFF. CDR3 bases: TGCGCCAGCAGCTTCGAAGCGGGGACTGAGCAGTTCTTC. Supplemented by reference TRBV5-1 and TRBJ2-1, the full variable domain reads KAGVTQTPRYLIKTRGQQVTLSCSPISGHRSVSWYQQTPGQGLQFLFEYFSETQRNKGNFPGRFSGRQFSNSRSEMNVSTLELGDSALYLCASSFEAGTEQFFGPGTRLTVL.

This clonotype was counted many times. V and J are TRBV12-3 or TRBV12-4 and TRBJ1-2, with D possibly matching TRBD1 (5 bases). This CDR3 comprises 13 residues. The ends were cut back, 2 bases at V and 6 bases at J, with 10 bases in the middle. The CDR3 loop is CASSLSGHNGYTF. The CDR3 region has the DNA TGTGCCAGCAGTTTAAGTGGACACAATGGCTACACCTTC.

This clonotype appeared many times. This chain connects TRBV4-2 to TRBJ2-7, with D possibly being TRBD1 (5 bases). Trimming left V 8 bases short and J 4 bases short, with 15 bases between. The CDR3 is 13 residues long. The germline V gene encodes CDR1 LGHNA and CDR2 YNFKEQ. The CDR3 nucleotides are TGTGCCAGCCCACCCAAGGGGCGGTACGAGCAGTACTTC. Amino acids: CASPPKGRYEQYF.

This clonotype has a count of ten or more. The chain links TRBV12-3 or TRBV12-4 to TRBJ2-3, with a weak D call TRBD1 (6 bases). V dropped 6 bases and J dropped 10 bases, with 8 bases sitting between them. CDR3 length: 10 amino acids. The CDR3 reads CASRGASQYF. The DNA of the CDR3 is TGTGCCAGCAGGGGGGCGTCGCAGTATTTT.

This clonotype was detected many times. The CDR3 DNA follows: TGTGCCAGCAGAGATGGGGTAGGCGAGACCCAGTACTTC. Translating gives CASRDGVGETQYF. This chain connects TRBV6-1 to TRBJ2-5; D remains ambiguous. This CDR3 has 13 amino acids. Germline CDR1 is MNHNS and CDR2 is SASEGT. V was pared by 6 bases and J by 5 bases, with 13 bases between.

This clonotype was seen at least ten times. The V call is TRBV9, the J call TRBJ2-7; D gene unclear. The CDR3 extends over 8 amino acids. Germline V gene sequence: CDR1 SGDLS, CDR2 YYNGEE. The CDR3 DNA sequence: TGTGCCAGCAGCGAGGAGATCGTC. Translated, it gives CASSEEIV.